Listed here are 15 T cell receptor beta chains from one sample, sequenced in a study of shared clonotypes between healthy human individuals. Clones were sequenced by immunoSEQ multiplex PCR, and TCRdb holds only the in-frame ones, with some missing. This table has roughly 2 million clones, 95% appearing once. The sample taken for sequencing was naive CD4+ T cells sorted from blood. As for subset: CD45RA+ positively selected. The receptors were sampled from a man younger than 35 in good health.

The chain has TRBV14 and TRBJ1-2; D may be TRBD1 (5 bases). Trimming cost V 0 bases and J 8 bases, with 22 bases left between them. From germline, CDR1 is SGHDN and CDR2 FVKESK. The CDR3 is 17 amino acids. In DNA form, the CDR3 reads TGTGCCAGCAGCCAAGATCCGGGGCTACAGGCCCTTGTCGGCTACACCTTC. Its translation is CASSQDPGLQALVGYTF.

The V gene is TRBV18, the J gene TRBJ1-2; no clear D. The CDR3 runs 14 residues. The V end lost 3 bases, the J end lost 0 bases, and 8 bases lay between the germline ends. Looked up from germline, CDR1 is KGHSH and CDR2 is LQKENI. CDR3 in DNA: TGTGCCAGCTCACCGGGCGGTCCTAACTATGGCTACACCTTC. The encoded protein is CASSPGGPNYGYTF.

About this clone itself: This specimen includes other DNA sequences encoding the same CDR3. This sequence joins TRBV5-1 and TRBJ2-3, with D perhaps matching TRBD1 (6 bases). CDR3 size: 14 residues. Germline assignment: CDR1 SGHRS and CDR2 YFSETQ. Between the trimmed V and J ends, which lost 3 bases and 5 bases, there was a span of 13 bases. CDR3: CASSSGTSGDTQYF. As DNA, the CDR3 is TGCGCCAGCAGCTCCGGGACATCGGGAGATACGCAGTATTTT.

The V and J genes are TRBV9 and TRBJ2-1; 8 bases line up with TRBD2. Trimming cost V 0 bases and J 5 bases; bases outside gene matches: 4. This CDR3 is built from 15 residues. CDR1 is SGDLS and CDR2 is YYNGEE in the germline V gene. In DNA, the CDR3 is TGTGCCAGCAGCGTAGAAACTAGCGGACACAATGAGCAGTTCTTC. Protein: CASSVETSGHNEQFF.

The chain couples TRBV5-1 to TRBJ2-4; D might be TRBD1 (6 bases). Trimming left V 0 bases short and J 6 bases short, with 13 bases between. The CDR3 covers 15 residues. The germline V gene encodes CDR1 SGHRS and CDR2 YFSETQ. This CDR3 is CASSLEGGSINIQYF. DNA of the CDR3: TGCGCCAGCAGCTTGGAAGGGGGTTCCATAAACATTCAGTACTTC. The whole variable domain, filled in from reference TRBV5-1 and TRBJ2-4, reads KAGVTQTPRYLIKTRGQQVTLSCSPISGHRSVSWYQQTPGQGLQFLFEYFSETQRNKGNFPGRFSGRQFSNSRSEMNVSTLELGDSALYLCASSLEGGSINIQYFGAGTRLSVL.

The V gene is TRBV9, the J gene TRBJ2-5; D unclear. The CDR3 contains 13 residues. The germline V gene encodes CDR1 SGDLS and CDR2 YYNGEE. V was trimmed by 2 bases and J by 2 bases, leaving 7 bases between them. The CDR3 spells CASSVRFQETQYF. As DNA, the CDR3 is TGTGCCAGCAGCGTCCGGTTTCAAGAGACCCAGTACTTC.

This CDR3 is CAWSGQVNEKLFF. DNA for the CDR3: TGTGCCTGGAGTGGGCAGGTTAATGAAAAACTGTTTTTT. This chain links TRBV30 with TRBJ1-4; D not resolved. Per germline, CDR1 GTSNPN and CDR2 SVGIG (reference sequence). Trimming shortened V by 1 base and J by 4 bases, and 7 bases separated the two germline ends. The length of the CDR3 is 13 residues. Full variable domain (missing parts from reference TRBV30 and TRBJ1-4): SQTIHQWPATLVQPVGSPLSLECTVEGTSNPNLYWYRQAAGRGLQLLFYSVGIGQISSEVPQNLSASRPQDRQFILSSKKLLLSDSGFYLCAWSGQVNEKLFFGSGTQLSVL.

The genes are TRBV4-1 and TRBJ1-5; unclear D gene. The germline V gene encodes CDR1 MGHRA and CDR2 YSYEKL. V was shortened by 0 bases and J by 7 bases, with 10 bases between the two germline ends. The CDR3 sequence is 14 residues long. This CDR3 reads CASSQDGNTQPQHF. The DNA of the CDR3 is TGCGCCAGCAGCCAAGATGGAAATACACAGCCCCAGCATTTT.

On this clone itself: At the DNA level, this CDR3 is encoded by other sequences in the same sample as well. V gene TRBV7-3 combines with J gene TRBJ2-2; D might be TRBD1 (6 bases). The CDR3 length is 13 residues. Trimming took off 4 bases at V and 4 bases at J, with 7 bases between the two ends. Germline values: CDR1 SGHTA, CDR2 FQGTGA. The CDR3 DNA follows: TGTGCCAGCAGCTCACAGGGCACCGGGGAGCTGTTTTTT. Its translation: CASSSQGTGELFF.

This chain joins TRBV11-2 and TRBJ2-1; D remains unclear. V was trimmed by 5 bases and J by 5 bases, leaving 13 bases between them. The CDR3 spans 14 residues. Germline V gives CDR1 SGHAT, CDR2 FQNNGV. The DNA of the CDR3 is TGTGCCAGCAGCCAGCCGGTGTGGGACAATGAGCAGTTCTTC. Translated, it gives CASSQPVWDNEQFF.

The V call is TRBV5-6, the J call TRBJ1-5; 8 bases match TRBD1. Looked up from germline, CDR1 is SGHDT and CDR2 is YYEEEE. V dropped 4 bases and J dropped 7; count of bases not matched to a gene: 7. The CDR3 totals 14 residues. CDR3 in amino acids: CASSNQGARQPQHF. DNA of the CDR3: TGTGCCAGCAGCAATCAGGGGGCGCGGCAGCCCCAGCATTTT.

J is TRBJ2-3 and V is TRBV28; a possible D gene is TRBD1 (6 bases). There are 14 residues in the CDR3. The germline gives CDR1 MDHEN, CDR2 SYDVKM. The V and J ends lost 4 bases and 2 bases respectively, with 10 bases between them. CDR3 DNA: TGTGCCAGCAGTTCAAACAGGGTCACAGATACGCAGTATTTT. Translated: CASSSNRVTDTQYF.

The rearrangement joins TRBV18 to TRBJ2-1, with D perhaps TRBD1 or TRBD2 (6 bases each). Germline loops: CDR1 KGHSH, CDR2 LQKENI. Trimming took off 3 bases at V and 7 bases at J, with 16 bases between the two ends. There are 15 residues in the CDR3. This CDR3 reads CASSPREGGMNEQFF. CDR3 sequence (DNA): TGTGCCAGCTCACCCCGAGAGGGGGGAATGAATGAGCAGTTCTTC.

The V call is TRBV6-5, the J call TRBJ2-2; 7 positions agree with TRBD1. Germline CDR1 reads MNHEY; CDR2 reads SVGAGI. V dropped 4 bases and J dropped 5; count of bases not matched to a gene: 4. The length of the CDR3 is 14 residues. CDR3 region: CASSSGQPTGELFF. The CDR3 DNA reads as TGTGCCAGCAGTTCGGGACAGCCGACCGGGGAGCTGTTTTTT.

In regard to this clone: The junction departs from germline at one end; a sequencing error may be responsible. The chain couples TRBV10-3 to TRBJ2-7; unclear D gene. Germline V gene sequence: CDR1 ENHRY, CDR2 SYGVKD. This CDR3 region has 13 residues. The CDR3 here is CAISEDATSPSGF. In DNA, the CDR3 is TGTGCCATCAGTGAGGATGCTACGAGCCCATCAGGCTTC.